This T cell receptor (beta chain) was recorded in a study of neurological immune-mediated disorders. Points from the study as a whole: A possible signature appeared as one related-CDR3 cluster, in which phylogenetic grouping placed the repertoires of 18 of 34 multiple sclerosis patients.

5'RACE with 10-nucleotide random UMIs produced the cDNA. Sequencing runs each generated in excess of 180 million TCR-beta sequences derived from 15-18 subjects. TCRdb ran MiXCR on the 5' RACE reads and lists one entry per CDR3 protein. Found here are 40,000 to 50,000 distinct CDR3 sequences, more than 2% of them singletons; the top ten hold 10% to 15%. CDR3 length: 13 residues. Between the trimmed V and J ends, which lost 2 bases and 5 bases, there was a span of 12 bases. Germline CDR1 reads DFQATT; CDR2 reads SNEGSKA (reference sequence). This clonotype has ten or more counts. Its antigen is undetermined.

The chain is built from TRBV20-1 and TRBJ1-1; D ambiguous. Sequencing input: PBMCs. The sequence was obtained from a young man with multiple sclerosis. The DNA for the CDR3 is TGCAGTGCTAGATCGGCCAGCGAAACTGAAGCTTTCTTT. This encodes CSARSASETEAFF.